A single sample is the source of the 18 T cell receptor beta chains below, sequenced in a study of cytotoxic CD8 clonotypes in ibrutinib-treated CLL. Profiling relied on immunoSEQ multiplex PCR, and the TCRdb table lists in-frame clones only, not all of them. The repertoire has hundreds of thousands of clones, about 80% of them found once; the top ten carry about 6.7%. The source material was PBMCs, sampled before ibrutinib treatment. These receptors were collected from a human donor with chronic lymphocytic leukemia.

This chain connects TRBV5-1 to TRBJ1-2; weak D call: TRBD1 (6 bases). This CDR3 has 12 residues. V was cut by 4 bases and J by 5 bases, with 9 bases left in between. Germline CDR1 is SGHRS and CDR2 is YFSETQ. CDR3: CASSPTGYGYTF. CDR3 bases: TGCGCCAGCAGCCCGACAGGATATGGCTACACCTTC.

The rearrangement joins TRBV9 to TRBJ1-1; 8 positions match TRBD1. Losses at the gene ends were 2 bases for V and 5 bases for J; bases not matched to a gene: 5. The CDR3 contains 14 residues. The germline V gene has CDR1 SGDLS and CDR2 YYNGEE. Here the CDR3 reads CASSVQGAGTEAFF. CDR3 DNA: TGTGCCAGCAGCGTCCAGGGGGCTGGTACTGAAGCTTTCTTT.

The chain couples TRBV5-1 to TRBJ2-3; no firm D call. Per the germline V gene, CDR1 is SGHRS and CDR2 is YFSETQ. The CDR3 is 13 residues long. The ends were cut back, 4 bases at V and 6 bases at J, with 12 bases in the middle. CDR3 amino acids: CASSHTLGDTQYF. DNA of the CDR3: TGCGCCAGCAGCCACACTTTAGGGGATACGCAGTATTTT.

V and J are TRBV10-3 and TRBJ1-5, with D possibly matching TRBD1 (6 bases). Germline V lookup: CDR1 ENHRY, CDR2 SYGVKD. The V end was cut by 8 bases, the J end by 5 bases, with 16 bases between. This CDR3 has 14 amino acids. CDR3 sequence (DNA): TGTGCCATCCGGGGGGGCTTTGTTGATCAGCCCCAGCATTTT. Encoded protein: CAIRGGFVDQPQHF.

The rearrangement uses TRBV7-8 and TRBJ1-1; TRBD1 might be the D (6 bases). V was cut by 5 bases and J by 1 base, with 14 bases left in between. This CDR3 is built from 15 residues. Per germline, CDR1 SGHVS and CDR2 FQNEAQ. DNA for the CDR3: TGTGCCAGCAGCCTCGTAGGGGGATGGAACACTGAAGCTTTCTTT. This translates into CASSLVGGWNTEAFF.

J is TRBJ2-7 and V is TRBV6-5, with D possibly TRBD2 on 5 matching bases. This CDR3 contains 14 residues. Germline V lookup: CDR1 MNHEY, CDR2 SVGAGI. V dropped 4 bases and J dropped 3 bases, with 13 bases sitting between them. Written as DNA, the CDR3 is TGTGCCAGCAGTTTGGCTAGCCGGCTCTACGAGCAGTACTTC. It specifies CASSLASRLYEQYF.

J is TRBJ2-7 and V is TRBV19; TRBD1 matches at 8 bases. V lost 2 bases, J lost 7 bases, and 7 bases stayed unmatched. The CDR3 is 14 amino acids. The germline V gene encodes CDR1 LNHDA and CDR2 SQIVND (reference sequence). Here the CDR3 DNA reads TGTGCCAGTAGTATAAGGCAGGGGGCAAGTGAGCAGTACTTC. Encoded protein: CASSIRQGASEQYF.

The CDR3 coding sequence is TGTGCCAGCAGCTTAGGCCTTTCGGCGTACGAGCAGTACTTC. Translated, it gives CASSLGLSAYEQYF. The genes are TRBV13 and TRBJ2-7; D not certain. Germline V gene data show CDR1 as PRHDT and CDR2 as FYEKMQ (reference sequence). Trimming took 0 bases from V and 4 from J, leaving 10 bases between them. This CDR3 is built from 14 residues.

The chain has TRBV4-3 and TRBJ1-1; TRBD1 matches 9 bases. The CDR3 is 15 amino acids. Per germline, CDR1 LGHNA and CDR2 YSLEER. Trimming removed 6 bases from V and 0 bases from J; junction bases left unmatched: 5. CDR3 sequence: CASRQGAGMNTEAFF. The CDR3 bases are TGCGCCAGCAGACAGGGGGCTGGTATGAACACTGAAGCTTTCTTT.

This clone was detected only once. The chain employs TRBV7-6 and TRBJ1-1; D perhaps matches TRBD1 (6 bases). CDR1 is SGHVS and CDR2 is FNYEAQ in the germline V gene. With 5 bases removed from V and 3 bases from J, the gap between germline ends came to 10 bases. The CDR3 loop spans 13 amino acids. The CDR3 region has the DNA TGTGCCAGCAGCCATACAGGGTACACTGAAGCTTTCTTT. It yields the protein CASSHTGYTEAFF.

The chain has TRBV5-6 and TRBJ2-7; the match to TRBD1 covers 7 bases. This CDR3 is 16 amino acids long. Trimming cost V 7 bases and J 1 base; bases outside gene matches: 14. CDR1 and CDR2 (germline): SGHDT, YYEEEE. The CDR3 region has the DNA TGTGCCAGCTGCCTGACCATGGGACAGTGGTCCTACGAGCAGTACTTC. Translated, it gives CASCLTMGQWSYEQYF.

The chain joins TRBV6-5 to TRBJ2-1; D is tentatively TRBD1 or TRBD2 (5 bases each). In germline, CDR1 is MNHEY, CDR2 SVGAGI. V was clipped by 4 bases and J by 3 bases, with 13 bases between them. This CDR3 is 15 amino acids long. The CDR3 protein is CASSFPGRGYNEQFF. DNA of the CDR3: TGTGCCAGCAGTTTTCCGGGACGGGGCTACAATGAGCAGTTCTTC.

V usage is TRBV9 and J usage is TRBJ2-1; TRBD2 is a possible D gene (5 bases). Germline loops: CDR1 SGDLS, CDR2 YYNGEE. Trimming cost V 1 base and J 1 base, with 9 bases left between them. The CDR3 totals 15 residues. DNA of the CDR3: TGTGCCAGCAGCGTAAGCGGCCCATCCTACAATGAGCAGTTCTTC. It yields the protein CASSVSGPSYNEQFF.

V usage is TRBV9 and J usage is TRBJ1-2, with a tentative D call TRBD1 (5 bases). CDR1 and CDR2 from the germline V gene are SGDLS and YYNGEE. The CDR3 has 14 amino acids. The V end lost 3 bases, the J end lost 5 bases, and 14 bases lay between the germline ends. CDR3 sequence: CASSAHGGTYGYTF. CDR3 in DNA: TGTGCCAGCAGCGCCCACGGGGGGACTTATGGCTACACCTTC.

Ten or more counts support this clone. The chain employs TRBV2 and TRBJ2-3; D could derive from TRBD1 or TRBD2 (5 bases each). The germline V gene has CDR1 SNHLY and CDR2 FYNNEI. Trimming pared 8 bases from V and 2 bases from J, leaving 8 bases between. This CDR3 has 12 residues. In nucleotides, the CDR3 is TGTGCCAGCCTGGGGGACACAGATACGCAGTATTTT. As protein: CASLGDTDTQYF.

V is TRBV2 and J is TRBJ2-7, with unresolved D. CDR1 and CDR2 from the germline V gene are SNHLY and FYNNEI. V was clipped by 3 bases and J by 4 bases, with 7 bases between them. The CDR3 is made up of 12 amino acids. CDR3 sequence reads: CASSEALYEQYF. The CDR3 DNA reads as TGTGCCAGCAGTGAGGCCTTATACGAGCAGTACTTC.

The chain uses TRBV9 and TRBJ2-1; no reliable D call. From germline, CDR1 is SGDLS and CDR2 YYNGEE. V lost 6 bases to trimming and J lost 5 bases, with 15 bases between them. The CDR3 is 14 amino acids. The CDR3 is CASTPESTNNEQFF. The CDR3 bases are TGTGCCAGCACCCCAGAGTCTACAAACAATGAGCAGTTCTTC.

In its sample, this clone was seen a few times. The chain's CDR3 is CASSPMSQHNEQFF. The DNA for the CDR3 is TGTGCCAGCAGCCCGATGAGCCAACACAATGAGCAGTTCTTC. V usage is TRBV11-2 and J usage is TRBJ2-1, with D unclear. CDR3 size: 14 residues. The V end was cut by 5 bases, the J end by 5 bases, with 13 bases between. Germline V gene sequence: CDR1 SGHAT, CDR2 FQNNGV.